The entry below describes one T cell receptor beta chain. Using immunoSEQ multiplex PCR, the repertoire was profiled, and TCRdb retains in-frame clones only, with some absent. The sample shows roughly 150,000 clones, 85% to 90% of them seen only once. This CDR3 has 15 amino acids. The germline V gene encodes CDR1 SGHDT and CDR2 YYEEEE. V lost 4 bases to trimming and J lost 0 bases; unmatched junction nucleotides: 1. The source of the sample is a study of T cell responses to AZD1222 COVID-19 vaccine. This sample comprised peripheral blood, obtained on day 0 of AZD1222 vaccination. The origin of this receptor is an adult in good health. The chain carries TRBV5-6 and TRBJ1-1; 12 bases align to TRBD1. CDR3 in DNA: TGTGCCAGCAGCGGGACAGGGGGCTTGAACACTGAAGCTTTCTTT. Its translation: CASSGTGGLNTEAFF.